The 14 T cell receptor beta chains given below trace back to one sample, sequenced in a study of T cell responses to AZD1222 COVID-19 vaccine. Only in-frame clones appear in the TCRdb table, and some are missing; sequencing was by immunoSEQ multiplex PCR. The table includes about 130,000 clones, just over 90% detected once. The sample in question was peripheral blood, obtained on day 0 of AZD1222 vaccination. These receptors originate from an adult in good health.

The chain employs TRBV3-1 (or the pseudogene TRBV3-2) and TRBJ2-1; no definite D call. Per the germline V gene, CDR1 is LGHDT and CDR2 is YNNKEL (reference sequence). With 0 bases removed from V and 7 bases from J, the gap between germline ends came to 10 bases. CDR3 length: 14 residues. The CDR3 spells CASSQDLRPNEQFF. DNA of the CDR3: TGTGCCAGCAGCCAAGATCTACGGCCGAATGAGCAGTTCTTC.

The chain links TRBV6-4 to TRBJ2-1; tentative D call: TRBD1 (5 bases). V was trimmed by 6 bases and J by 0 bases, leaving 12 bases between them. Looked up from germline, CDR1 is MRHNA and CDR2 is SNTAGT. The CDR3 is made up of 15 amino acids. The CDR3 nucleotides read TGTGCCAGCAGCCTTGGGGCCGGCTCCTACAATGAGCAGTTCTTC. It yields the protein CASSLGAGSYNEQFF.

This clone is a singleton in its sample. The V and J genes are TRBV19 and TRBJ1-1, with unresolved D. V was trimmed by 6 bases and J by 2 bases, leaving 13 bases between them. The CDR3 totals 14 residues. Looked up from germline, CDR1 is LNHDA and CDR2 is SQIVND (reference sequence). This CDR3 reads CASRNRERNTEAFF. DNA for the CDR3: TGTGCCAGTAGGAACCGGGAACGTAACACTGAAGCTTTCTTT.

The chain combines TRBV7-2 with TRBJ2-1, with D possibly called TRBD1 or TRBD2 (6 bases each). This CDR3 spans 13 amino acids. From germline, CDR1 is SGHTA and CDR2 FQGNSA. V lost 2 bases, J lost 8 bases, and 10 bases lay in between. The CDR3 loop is CASSLYREDEQFF. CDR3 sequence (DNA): TGTGCCAGCAGCTTATACAGGGAGGATGAGCAGTTCTTC.

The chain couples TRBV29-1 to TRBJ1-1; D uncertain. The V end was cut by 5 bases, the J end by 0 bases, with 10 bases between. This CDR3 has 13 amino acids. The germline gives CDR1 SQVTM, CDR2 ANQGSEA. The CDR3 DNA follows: TGCAGCGTTTTACCAGACATGAACACTGAAGCTTTCTTT. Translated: CSVLPDMNTEAFF.

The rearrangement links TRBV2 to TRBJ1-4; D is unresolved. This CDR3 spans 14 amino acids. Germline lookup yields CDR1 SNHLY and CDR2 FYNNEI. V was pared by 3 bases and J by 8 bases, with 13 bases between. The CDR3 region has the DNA TGTGCCAGCAGTGAGAATAGGGTTGGGGAAAAACTGTTTTTT. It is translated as CASSENRVGEKLFF.

CDR3 sequence reads: CASSQERSGGGSDTQYF. The CDR3 coding sequence is TGTGCCAGCAGCCAAGAGCGTAGCGGGGGAGGGTCAGATACGCAGTATTTT. The chain is built from TRBV4-2 and TRBJ2-3, with 9 nucleotides matching TRBD2. This CDR3 is built from 17 residues. The J segment lost 4 bases and the V segment lost 0 bases, leaving 8 bases of the junction unmatched. The germline V gene has CDR1 LGHNA and CDR2 YNFKEQ.

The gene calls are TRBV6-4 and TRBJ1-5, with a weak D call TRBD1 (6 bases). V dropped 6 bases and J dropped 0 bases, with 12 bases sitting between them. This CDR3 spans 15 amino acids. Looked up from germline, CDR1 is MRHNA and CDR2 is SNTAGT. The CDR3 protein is CASRRGWVSNQPQHF. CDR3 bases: TGTGCCAGCAGAAGGGGGTGGGTTAGCAATCAGCCCCAGCATTTT.

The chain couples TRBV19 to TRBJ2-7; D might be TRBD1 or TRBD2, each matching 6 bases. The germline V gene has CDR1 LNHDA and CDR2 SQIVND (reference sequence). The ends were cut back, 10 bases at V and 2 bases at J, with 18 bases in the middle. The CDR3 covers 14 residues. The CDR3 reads CATRQVGGTYEQYF. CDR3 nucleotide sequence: TGTGCCACCCGACAGGTAGGGGGGACCTACGAGCAGTACTTC.

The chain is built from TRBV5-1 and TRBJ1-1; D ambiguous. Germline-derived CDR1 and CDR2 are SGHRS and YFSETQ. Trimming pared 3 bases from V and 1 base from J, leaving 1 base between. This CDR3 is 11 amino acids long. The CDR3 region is CASSSNTEAFF. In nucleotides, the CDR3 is TGCGCCAGCAGCTCGAACACTGAAGCTTTCTTT.

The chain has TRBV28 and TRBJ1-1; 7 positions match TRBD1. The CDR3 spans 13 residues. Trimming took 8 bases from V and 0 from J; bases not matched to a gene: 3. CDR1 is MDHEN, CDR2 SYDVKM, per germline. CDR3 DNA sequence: TGTGCCAGCTCTCAGGGGGTGAACACTGAAGCTTTCTTT. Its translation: CASSQGVNTEAFF.

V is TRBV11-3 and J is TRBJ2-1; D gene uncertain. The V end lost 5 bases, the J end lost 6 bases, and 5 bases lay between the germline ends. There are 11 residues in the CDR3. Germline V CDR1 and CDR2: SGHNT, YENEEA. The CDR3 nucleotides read TGTGCCAGCAGCGCAGCCAATGAGCAGTTCTTC. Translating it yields CASSAANEQFF.

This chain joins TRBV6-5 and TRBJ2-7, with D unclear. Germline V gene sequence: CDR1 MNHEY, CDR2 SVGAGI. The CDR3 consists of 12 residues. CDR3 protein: CASGIRTYEQYF. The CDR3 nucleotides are TGTGCATCAGGTATTAGGACCTACGAGCAGTACTTC.

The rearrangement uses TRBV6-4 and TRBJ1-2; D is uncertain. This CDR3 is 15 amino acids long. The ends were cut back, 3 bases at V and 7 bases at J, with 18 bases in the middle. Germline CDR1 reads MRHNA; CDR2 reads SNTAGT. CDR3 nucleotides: TGTGCCAGCAGTGAAGATCCGGGGTATCCGGGTGGCTACACCTTC. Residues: CASSEDPGYPGGYTF.